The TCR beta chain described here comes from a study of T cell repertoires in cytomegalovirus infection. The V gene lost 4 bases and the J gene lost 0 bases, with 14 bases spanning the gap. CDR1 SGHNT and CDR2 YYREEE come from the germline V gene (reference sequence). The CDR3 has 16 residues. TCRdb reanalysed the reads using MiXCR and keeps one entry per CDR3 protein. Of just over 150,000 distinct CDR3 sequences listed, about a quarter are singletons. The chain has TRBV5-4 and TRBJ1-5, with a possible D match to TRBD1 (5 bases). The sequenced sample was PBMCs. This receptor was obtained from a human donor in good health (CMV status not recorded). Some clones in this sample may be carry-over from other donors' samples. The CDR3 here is CASSVSGRPSNQPQHF. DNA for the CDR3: TGTGCCAGCAGCGTATCGGGACGTCCTAGCAATCAGCCCCAGCATTTT.